A single sample is the source of the 28 T cell receptor beta chains below, sequenced in a study of shared clonotypes between healthy human individuals. Produced via immunoSEQ multiplex PCR; TCRdb's table is partial and in-frame only. The sample yields 2 million to 2.5 million clones, just under 95% seen once. Terminally differentiated effector memory CD45RA+ cells were left out of the naive CD8 fraction, which was CD45RO-negative and positively selected for CCR7. Sequencing used naive CD8+ T cells sorted from blood. The receptors shown here come from a young man in good health.

The chain employs TRBV18 and TRBJ2-7; 9 bases line up with TRBD1. Per germline, CDR1 KGHSH and CDR2 LQKENI. The CDR3 is made up of 14 amino acids. The V segment lost 5 bases and the J segment 2 bases; nucleotides outside the gene matches: 4. Written as DNA, the CDR3 is TGTGCCAGCTCATCCCGGGACAGGGCCTACGAGCAGTACTTC. This translates into CASSSRDRAYEQYF.

The rearrangement links TRBV2 to TRBJ1-4; no reliable D call. The CDR3 runs 13 residues. In germline, CDR1 is SNHLY, CDR2 FYNNEI. V was clipped by 11 bases and J by 5 bases, with 15 bases between them. CDR3 nucleotides: TGTGCCGCGCGGGAACTATCGAATGAAAAACTGTTTTTT. Translating gives CAARELSNEKLFF. Together with reference TRBV2 and TRBJ1-4, the CDR3 gives the full variable domain: EPEVTQTPSHQVTQMGQEVILRCVPISNHLYFYWYRQILGQKVEFLVSFYNNEISEKSEIFDDQFSVERPDGSNFTLKIRSTKLEDSAMYFCAARELSNEKLFFGSGTQLSVL.

V is TRBV5-8 and J is TRBJ1-4, with D maybe TRBD1 (5 bases). The CDR3 runs 12 residues. CDR1 is SGHTS and CDR2 is YDEGEE in the germline V gene. V was trimmed by 0 bases and J by 10 bases, leaving 7 bases between them. The CDR3 region has the DNA TGTGCCAGCAGCTTGGTCGGGGGAAAACTGTTTTTT. It is translated as CASSLVGGKLFF.

This rearrangement joins TRBV11-2 to TRBJ2-2; 8 positions match TRBD2. CDR3 length equals 18 residues. The germline V gene encodes CDR1 SGHAT and CDR2 FQNNGV. With V trimmed by 2 bases and J by 3 bases, 11 bases remained unmatched. For the CDR3, the DNA is TGTGCCAGCAGCTTATCCACCGGGCTAGCGGGTGACACCGGGGAGCTGTTTTTT. It translates to CASSLSTGLAGDTGELFF.

This clone was seen only once. The chain employs TRBV13 and TRBJ1-1; TRBD1 is a possible D gene (5 bases). The ends were cut back, 5 bases at V and 3 bases at J, with 10 bases in the middle. The germline V gene encodes CDR1 PRHDT and CDR2 FYEKMQ (reference sequence). The CDR3 is 13 amino acids. CDR3 bases: TGTGCCAGCAGCCCCAGGGCGGACACTGAAGCTTTCTTT. This gives the protein CASSPRADTEAFF.

The V gene is TRBV5-1, the J gene TRBJ2-3, with D perhaps TRBD1 or TRBD2 (5 bases each). V was clipped by 4 bases and J by 1 base, with 19 bases between them. Germline V gene data show CDR1 as SGHRS and CDR2 as YFSETQ. The CDR3 length is 17 residues. The CDR3 here is CASSATLSGGGTDTQYF. CDR3 sequence (DNA): TGCGCCAGCAGCGCGACACTTTCTGGGGGAGGCACAGATACGCAGTATTTT.

The chain links TRBV27 to TRBJ2-3, with 8 bases fitting TRBD2. After removal of 0 bases from V and 0 bases from J, the junction contained 5 bases not matched to a gene. The CDR3 is 17 amino acids. CDR1 is MNHEY, CDR2 SMNVEV, per germline (reference sequence). In DNA form, the CDR3 reads TGTGCCAGCAGTTTATCCCCCAGCGGGGGTAGCACAGATACGCAGTATTTT. As protein: CASSLSPSGGSTDTQYF.

In nucleotides, the CDR3 is TGTGCCAGCAGCTTAGATGGGACAGGGTTAAGATCCTATAATTCACCCCTCCACTTT. This codes for CASSLDGTGLRSYNSPLHF. The chain has TRBV11-3 and TRBJ1-6; TRBD1 matches 9 bases. Germline V gene lookup returns CDR1 SGHNT and CDR2 YENEEA. With V trimmed by 0 bases and J by 1 base, 7 bases remained unmatched. CDR3 size: 19 residues.

The V call is TRBV5-1, the J call TRBJ2-7, with 8 bases aligning to TRBD1. Per germline, CDR1 SGHRS and CDR2 YFSETQ. The CDR3 spans 14 residues. The trim removed 5 bases at V and 5 bases at J, leaving 9 bases unmatched. The CDR3 loop reads CASSYGQGIDEQYF. The CDR3 bases are TGCGCCAGCAGTTATGGACAGGGAATAGACGAGCAGTACTTC.

The chain links TRBV30 to TRBJ2-1; no clear D gene. The CDR3 totals 13 residues. Germline CDR1 reads GTSNPN; CDR2 reads SVGIG (reference sequence). V lost 0 bases and J 5 bases, leaving 8 bases between the germline ends. The CDR3 reads CAWSVLDHNEQFF. The CDR3 DNA follows: TGTGCCTGGAGTGTATTGGACCACAATGAGCAGTTCTTC.

This clone was found once. The V and J genes are TRBV7-6 and TRBJ2-3; 7 bases line up with TRBD2. V was pared by 5 bases and J by 4 bases, with 9 bases of the junction left unmatched. The V gene's germline CDR1 is SGHVS and CDR2 FNYEAQ. This CDR3 spans 15 amino acids. The CDR3 here is CASSTEPGGADTQYF. The CDR3 DNA is TGTGCCAGCAGCACGGAACCTGGGGGGGCAGATACGCAGTATTTT.

The chain employs TRBV18 and TRBJ1-3; D is unresolved. This CDR3 has 15 amino acids. The germline V gene has CDR1 KGHSH and CDR2 LQKENI. Trimming removed 2 bases at V and 2 bases at J, with 10 bases between. CDR3 in DNA: TGTGCCAGCTCACCAGGGGAGTTCGCTGGAAACACCATATATTTT. The encoded protein is CASSPGEFAGNTIYF.

This chain connects TRBV5-1 to TRBJ2-1; 15 nucleotides agree with TRBD2. CDR1 and CDR2 (germline): SGHRS, YFSETQ. There are 18 residues in the CDR3. With 7 bases clipped from V and 2 bases from J, the junction kept 10 bases outside the gene matches. The CDR3 nucleotides are TGCGCCAGCCCTGCCGGGACTAGCGGGAGGAAGCCCTACAATGAGCAGTTCTTC. It yields the protein CASPAGTSGRKPYNEQFF.

The V gene is TRBV7-2, the J gene TRBJ2-7; D is undetermined. The V end lost 1 base, the J end lost 2 bases, and 12 bases lay between the germline ends. The CDR3 totals 15 residues. CDR1 SGHTA and CDR2 FQGNSA come from the germline V gene. DNA for the CDR3: TGTGCCAGCAGCTTAGGTATCCCGGCAACCTACGAGCAGTACTTC. It specifies CASSLGIPATYEQYF.

This clone was counted a single time. The J gene is TRBJ2-7, the V gene TRBV10-3; a possible D gene is TRBD2 (6 bases). Trimming shortened V by 5 bases and J by 5 bases, and 16 bases separated the two germline ends. The CDR3 is made up of 14 amino acids. Germline values: CDR1 ENHRY, CDR2 SYGVKD. DNA of the CDR3: TGTGCCATCAGTTCCGGGACTCAGCCTGACGAGCAGTACTTC. The encoded protein is CAISSGTQPDEQYF.

This sequence joins TRBV10-3 and TRBJ2-7; D is uncertain. Germline CDR1 and CDR2: ENHRY and SYGVKD. CDR3 length: 14 amino acids. V lost 0 bases and J lost 2, with 8 bases in between. CDR3 protein: CAISESQSTYEQYF. For the CDR3, the DNA is TGTGCCATCAGTGAGTCACAAAGTACCTACGAGCAGTACTTC.

The chain joins TRBV6-7 to TRBJ1-1; D unresolved. TRBV6-7 is noted as an ORF with a role that remains uncertain. The CDR3 spans 12 residues. The V end was cut by 0 bases, the J end by 5 bases, with 4 bases between. The CDR3 DNA reads TGTGCCAGCAGTTACTCGATGACTGAAGCTTTCTTT. It encodes CASSYSMTEAFF.

Points on this clone: At the DNA level, this CDR3 is encoded by other sequences in the same sample as well. This chain joins TRBV5-1 and TRBJ1-1; 7 bases align to TRBD1. With 3 bases clipped from V and 3 bases from J, the junction kept 2 bases outside the gene matches. The CDR3 totals 13 residues. The germline gives CDR1 SGHRS, CDR2 YFSETQ. CDR3 DNA: TGCGCCAGCAGCTCGACAGGGTACACTGAAGCTTTCTTT. It is translated as CASSSTGYTEAFF.

The chain couples TRBV13 to TRBJ2-2, with 11 bases matching TRBD1. CDR1 is PRHDT, CDR2 FYEKMQ, per germline (reference sequence). The junction had 4 bases not matched to a gene; V was cut back by 4 bases and J by 3 bases. The CDR3 runs to 16 residues. The CDR3 protein is CASSSWTGGYTGELFF. In DNA form, the CDR3 reads TGTGCCAGCAGCTCCTGGACAGGGGGCTACACCGGGGAGCTGTTTTTT.

Concerning this clone itself: The sample contains more than one DNA sequence encoding this CDR3. The rearrangement joins TRBV4-3 to TRBJ2-7; D not resolved. V was cut by 0 bases and J by 4 bases, with 10 bases left in between. Germline V gene data show CDR1 as LGHNA and CDR2 as YSLEER. The CDR3 consists of 14 residues. CDR3 coding DNA: TGCGCCAGCAGCCAAGATTCCGGCGGTTACGAGCAGTACTTC. Translating gives CASSQDSGGYEQYF.

The chain couples TRBV19 to TRBJ2-7; perhaps TRBD2 as D (5 bases). Germline CDR1 reads LNHDA; CDR2 reads SQIVND (reference sequence). This CDR3 contains 15 residues. The V and J ends lost 7 bases and 2 bases respectively, with 18 bases between them. The CDR3 protein is CASTPSRDSTYEQYF. Written as DNA, the CDR3 is TGTGCCAGTACCCCGTCGAGGGATTCGACCTACGAGCAGTACTTC.

The rearrangement uses TRBV30 and TRBJ2-7; D is undetermined. This CDR3 region has 8 residues. Germline CDR1 GTSNPN, CDR2 SVGIG (reference sequence). V gave up 7 bases and J gave up 5 bases, with 3 bases separating them. The chain's CDR3 is CALNEQYF. CDR3 coding DNA: TGTGCCTTGAACGAGCAGTACTTC.

The J gene is TRBJ1-1, the V gene TRBV30; tentative D call: TRBD1 (5 bases). This CDR3 contains 14 residues. Deletions cut 1 base from V and 6 bases from J, with 15 bases between. Germline CDR1 and CDR2: GTSNPN and SVGIG (reference sequence). In DNA, the CDR3 is TGTGCCTGGAGTGGTATGGGGGGGGTGGCTGAAGCTTTCTTT. Encoded protein: CAWSGMGGVAEAFF.

The V gene is TRBV2, the J gene TRBJ2-7, with 11 bases fitting TRBD1. Germline V gene sequence: CDR1 SNHLY, CDR2 FYNNEI. The CDR3 contains 16 residues. V lost 4 bases to trimming and J lost 3 bases; unmatched junction nucleotides: 8. The CDR3 DNA reads TGTGCCAGCAGTGGAGATTGGACAGGGGGCAACTACGAGCAGTACTTC. It translates to CASSGDWTGGNYEQYF. Using reference TRBV2 and TRBJ2-7 for the parts outside the CDR3, the full variable domain is EPEVTQTPSHQVTQMGQEVILRCVPISNHLYFYWYRQILGQKVEFLVSFYNNEISEKSEIFDDQFSVERPDGSNFTLKIRSTKLEDSAMYFCASSGDWTGGNYEQYFGPGTRLTVT.

The CDR3 DNA reads as TGTGCCAGCAGATCAAGGGGCTCCTACGAGCAGTACTTC. Translating gives CASRSRGSYEQYF. The J gene is TRBJ2-7, the V gene TRBV5-5, with D perhaps matching TRBD1 (5 bases). The CDR3 length is 13 residues. The germline V gene encodes CDR1 SGHKS and CDR2 YYEKEE (reference sequence). Trimming removed 5 bases at V and 0 bases at J, with 9 bases between.

This chain connects TRBV28 to TRBJ2-7; 8 nucleotides line up with TRBD1. V shed 8 bases, J shed 2 bases, and the junction held 8 bases outside the gene matches. From germline, CDR1 is MDHEN and CDR2 SYDVKM. The CDR3 consists of 14 residues. The DNA for the CDR3 is TGTGCCAGCCGAGACCGGGACAGGACCTACGAGCAGTACTTC. This encodes CASRDRDRTYEQYF. The full variable domain, in which reference TRBV28 and TRBJ2-7 provide the parts outside the CDR3, is DVKVTQSSRYLVKRTGEKVFLECVQDMDHENMFWYRQDPGLGLRLIYFSYDVKMKEKGDIPEGYSVSREKKERFSLILESASTNQTSMYLCASRDRDRTYEQYFGPGTRLTVT.

The chain has TRBV4-1 and TRBJ2-1; 9 positions match TRBD2. Losses at the gene ends were 3 bases for V and 5 bases for J; bases not matched to a gene: 11. Germline V CDR1 and CDR2: MGHRA, YSYEKL. CDR3 length equals 17 residues. The CDR3 region is CASSHPREGPLNNEQFF. The CDR3 region has the DNA TGCGCCAGCAGCCATCCGCGGGAGGGCCCCTTGAACAATGAGCAGTTCTTC.

This sequence joins TRBV5-4 and TRBJ1-1; D might be TRBD1 (5 bases). The length of the CDR3 is 13 residues. V dropped 4 bases and J dropped 4 bases, with 11 bases sitting between them. Germline CDR1 SGHNT, CDR2 YYREEE (reference sequence). CDR3 protein: CASSVRGSTEAFF. The CDR3 nucleotides read TGTGCCAGCAGCGTAAGGGGTTCCACTGAAGCTTTCTTT.